This TCR beta chain was identified during a study of shared clonotypes between healthy human individuals. CD4+ cells underwent separation, giving CD45RA+ naive and CD45RA-negative memory subsets. This clone occurred a few times. Per sorted-subset replicate PCR, input was around 200 ng DNA, representing about 29,000 T cell genomes. Here immunoSEQ multiplex PCR was the method, and the copy in TCRdb shows in-frame clones only, minus some. The sample lists about 980,000 clones, around three quarters seen once, with over 1.3% in the top ten. Germline CDR1 reads WSHSY; CDR2 reads SAAADI. The CDR3 covers 15 residues. The V and J ends lost 5 bases and 7 bases, in that order; junction bases with no gene match: 9.

The J gene is TRBJ2-2, the V gene TRBV10-2, with 8 positions matching TRBD1. This TCR was sampled from a man in his late teens or twenties in good health. Sequencing was performed on memory CD4+ T cells sorted from blood. Indicated subset: CD45RA-negative fraction. For the CDR3, the DNA is TGCGCCAGCAGTAAACGACAGGGGCAAGTCGGGGAGCTGTTTTTT. This codes for CASSKRQGQVGELFF.